These T cell receptor beta chains were read from a single sample in a study of blood T cell repertoires in COVID-19. Some clones are missing from TCRdb's copy, which holds only in-frame ones; the method was immunoSEQ multiplex PCR. The table shows approximately 130,000 clones, with roughly 81% occurring only once. The sample taken for sequencing was peripheral blood. These receptors were collected from a human donor in a cohort sampled during active COVID-19. Each CDR3 is given with its conserved first and last residue. Each record gives: CDR3 protein, clone size, V gene, J gene. Part of the rows lack a size; the others show once, few, many or a class for expanded clones.

cdr3_aa: CASSLQGVGSPLHF
clone_size: few
v_call: TRBV11-1
j_call: TRBJ1-6

cdr3_aa: CASSKGGPYTDTQYF
clone_size: .
v_call: TRBV3-1/TRBV3-2
j_call: TRBJ2-3

cdr3_aa: CASSLASRNTGELFF
clone_size: .
v_call: TRBV7-2
j_call: TRBJ2-2

cdr3_aa: CASSFFDRNYGYTF
clone_size: once
v_call: TRBV5-6
j_call: TRBJ1-2

cdr3_aa: CASKLGTGQVSYEQYF
clone_size: .
v_call: TRBV5-1
j_call: TRBJ2-7

cdr3_aa: CASSVLVSISGNTIYF
clone_size: once
v_call: TRBV2
j_call: TRBJ1-3

cdr3_aa: CASSQVTRRGNTIYF
clone_size: .
v_call: TRBV3-1/TRBV3-2
j_call: TRBJ1-3

cdr3_aa: CASSPPPSGGPTNWDEQFF
clone_size: .
v_call: TRBV18
j_call: TRBJ2-1

cdr3_aa: CAWSMTGHQPQHF
clone_size: .
v_call: TRBV30
j_call: TRBJ1-5

cdr3_aa: CASSRLAGGRETQYF
clone_size: .
v_call: TRBV6-5
j_call: TRBJ2-5

cdr3_aa: CASSWDRGNTEAFF
clone_size: .
v_call: TRBV5-1
j_call: TRBJ1-1

cdr3_aa: CASSVAGSYEQYF
clone_size: .
v_call: TRBV9
j_call: TRBJ2-7

cdr3_aa: CASSSTGNTEAFF
clone_size: .
v_call: TRBV5-5
j_call: TRBJ1-1

cdr3_aa: CSAPTTDRYTF
clone_size: .
v_call: TRBV20-1
j_call: TRBJ1-2

cdr3_aa: CASSPRTGSNYGYTF
clone_size: .
v_call: TRBV11-2
j_call: TRBJ1-2

cdr3_aa: CASSRGLAGAETQYF
clone_size: once
v_call: TRBV5-1
j_call: TRBJ2-5

cdr3_aa: CASSVAPQGRSLNTEAFF
clone_size: once
v_call: TRBV9
j_call: TRBJ1-1

cdr3_aa: CASSYLRGTYEQYF
clone_size: .
v_call: TRBV28
j_call: TRBJ2-7

cdr3_aa: CALPGGTCYSNQPQHF
clone_size: .
v_call: TRBV30
j_call: TRBJ1-5

cdr3_aa: CARLLAGVPETQYF
clone_size: .
v_call: TRBV2
j_call: TRBJ2-5

cdr3_aa: CSASSPGGPGEQYF
clone_size: .
v_call: TRBV20-1
j_call: TRBJ2-7

cdr3_aa: CASSLDRGDTQYF
clone_size: .
v_call: TRBV5-1
j_call: TRBJ2-3

cdr3_aa: CASSDWTEETQYF
clone_size: .
v_call: TRBV2
j_call: TRBJ2-5

cdr3_aa: CASSPLGGSSYNEQFF
clone_size: once
v_call: TRBV7-6
j_call: TRBJ2-1

cdr3_aa: CASSVRNSGGTVFF
clone_size: .
v_call: TRBV9
j_call: TRBJ2-2

cdr3_aa: CASSQEQTGTYEQYF
clone_size: .
v_call: TRBV4-1
j_call: TRBJ2-7

cdr3_aa: CASSLDGTSHGELFF
clone_size: once
v_call: TRBV11-2
j_call: TRBJ2-2

cdr3_aa: CASTPRQGHGYTF
clone_size: once
v_call: TRBV6-5
j_call: TRBJ1-2